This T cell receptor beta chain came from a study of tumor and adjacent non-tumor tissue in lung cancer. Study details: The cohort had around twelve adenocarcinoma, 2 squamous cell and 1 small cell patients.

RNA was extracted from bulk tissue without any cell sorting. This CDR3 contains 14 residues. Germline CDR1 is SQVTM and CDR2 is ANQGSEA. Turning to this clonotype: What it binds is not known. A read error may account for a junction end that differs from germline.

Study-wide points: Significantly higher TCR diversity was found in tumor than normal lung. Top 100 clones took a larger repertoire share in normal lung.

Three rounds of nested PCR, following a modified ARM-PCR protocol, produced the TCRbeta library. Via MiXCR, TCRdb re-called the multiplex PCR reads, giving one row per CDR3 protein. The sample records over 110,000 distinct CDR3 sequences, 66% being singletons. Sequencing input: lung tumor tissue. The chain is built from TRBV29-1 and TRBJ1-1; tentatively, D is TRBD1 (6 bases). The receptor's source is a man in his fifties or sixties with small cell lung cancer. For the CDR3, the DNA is TGCAGCGTTGAACCGGGACATGGGAACACCGAAGCTTTCTTT. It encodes CSVEPGHGNTEAFF.